This entry lists 27 T cell receptor beta chains sequenced from one sample in a study of identical twins. MiXCR, applied by TCRdb to the 5' RACE reads, yields one record per CDR3 protein. Of 1.5 million to 2 million distinct CDR3 sequences in the sample, about 32% were seen once. The sequenced sample consisted of cord blood. All receptors come from a newborn girl in good health.

V and J are TRBV21-1 and TRBJ1-1; the table's D call of TRBD1 was not tested on the DNA. TRBV21-1 is a documented pseudogene. The CDR3 is 18 residues long. CDR3 sequence: CASSNPGVGQGRSTEAFF. CDR3 bases: TGTGCCAGCAGCAACCCAGGTGTAGGACAGGGAAGATCCACTGAAGCTTTCTTT.

This chain connects TRBV11-2 to TRBJ2-1, with D perhaps matching TRBD1 or TRBD2 (5 bases each). V lost 0 bases to trimming and J lost 0 bases, with 12 bases between them. Germline CDR1 SGHAT, CDR2 FQNNGV. The CDR3 is 17 amino acids. In DNA, the CDR3 is TGTGCCAGCAGCTTAGACCCCAGCGGACACTCCTACAATGAGCAGTTCTTC. Translation: CASSLDPSGHSYNEQFF.

This clonotype was detected a few times. The V call is TRBV28, the J call TRBJ2-1; D possibly corresponds to TRBD1 (6 bases). CDR3 size: 15 residues. Trimming took off 3 bases at V and 9 bases at J, with 18 bases between the two ends. Germline loops: CDR1 MDHEN, CDR2 SYDVKM. In DNA form, the CDR3 reads TGTGCCAGCAGTTTGCGGACAGCCCACGTGGGTGAGCAGTTCTTC. As protein: CASSLRTAHVGEQFF.

V is TRBV20-1 and J is TRBJ2-2; possibly TRBD1 or TRBD2 for D (7 bases each). V was cut by 5 bases and J by 7 bases, with 11 bases left in between. CDR3 length: 12 amino acids. The V gene's germline CDR1 is DFQATT and CDR2 SNEGSKA (reference sequence). Here the CDR3 reads CSADREGGELFF. The CDR3, as DNA: TGCAGTGCTGACAGGGAGGGCGGGGAGCTGTTTTTT.

On this clonotype itself: At one boundary the junction diverges from the germline segment, which might be a read error. This chain connects TRBV10-3 to TRBJ2-2; 7 bases map to TRBD2. This CDR3 is 15 amino acids long. CDR1 and CDR2 from the germline V gene are ENHRY and SYGVKD. This chain's CDR3 is CAISASSGNTGGLFF. CDR3 in DNA: TGTGCCATCAGTGCGTCTAGCGGAAACACCGGGGGGCTGTTTTTT.

The genes are TRBV6-5 and TRBJ2-1; D is possibly TRBD2 (7 bases). Trimming removed 11 bases at V and 7 bases at J, with 15 bases between. Looked up from germline, CDR1 is MNHEY and CDR2 is SVGAGI. This CDR3 is 12 amino acids long. The CDR3 nucleotides are TGTGCCGGGAGGGGGGGTCTAAATGAGCAGTTCTTC. It translates to CAGRGGLNEQFF.

Only a few counts were recorded for this clonotype. The chain couples TRBV27 to TRBJ1-6; weak D call: TRBD1 (6 bases). The ends were cut back, 5 bases at V and 4 bases at J, with 18 bases in the middle. The CDR3 contains 17 residues. The germline V gene has CDR1 MNHEY and CDR2 SMNVEV (reference sequence). The CDR3 region is CASSPLPRDNYNSPLHF. The CDR3 bases are TGTGCCAGCAGTCCACTGCCCAGGGACAATTATAATTCACCCCTCCACTTT.

This clonotype appeared a few times. The chain recombines TRBV27 with TRBJ2-1; 7 bases are shared with TRBD1. This CDR3 is 13 amino acids long. J lost 6 bases, V lost 11 bases, and 10 bases had no gene match. Germline lookup yields CDR1 MNHEY and CDR2 SMNVEV (reference sequence). CDR3 residues: CALRGGPFNEQFF. The CDR3 DNA reads as TGTGCCCTAAGAGGGGGCCCCTTCAATGAGCAGTTCTTC.

The V call is TRBV12-5, the J call TRBJ1-2; D might be TRBD1 (5 bases). Per germline, CDR1 LGHNT and CDR2 FRNRAP. This CDR3 comprises 14 residues. Trimming stripped 5 bases from V and 7 bases from J, with 17 bases between. The CDR3 region has the DNA TGTGCTAGTGGTCCCGGGGGACCGTCTGCTGGCTACACCTTC. Its translation: CASGPGGPSAGYTF.

The rearrangement uses TRBV28 and TRBJ2-1, with 7 bases that match TRBD1. The V gene's germline CDR1 is MDHEN and CDR2 SYDVKM. This CDR3 has 13 amino acids. V was clipped by 3 bases and J by 6 bases; unmatched bases: 2. The CDR3 reads CASSLTGLNEQFF. CDR3 nucleotide sequence: TGTGCCAGCAGTTTGACAGGGCTCAATGAGCAGTTCTTC.

The chain is built from TRBV7-2 and TRBJ2-7; unclear D gene. CDR1 and CDR2 (germline): SGHTA, FQGNSA. V was cut by 8 bases and J by 0 bases, with 11 bases left in between. CDR3 size: 13 residues. CDR3 bases: TGTGCCAGCCTCAAGCAAGGCTCCTACGAGCAGTACTTC. Its protein is CASLKQGSYEQYF.

The chain couples TRBV25-1 to TRBJ2-2; 9 nucleotides agree with TRBD1. The germline gives CDR1 MGHDK, CDR2 SYGVNS. The V and J ends lost 7 bases and 3 bases, in that order; junction bases with no gene match: 6. The CDR3 runs to 15 residues. CDR3: CASTLGDRDTGELFF. The DNA for the CDR3 is TGTGCCAGCACCCTGGGGGACAGGGACACCGGGGAGCTGTTTTTT.

The chain combines TRBV20-1 with TRBJ2-7; no definite D call. The germline CDR1 and CDR2 sequences are DFQATT and SNEGSKA (reference sequence). This CDR3 spans 14 amino acids. Trimming took off 0 bases at V and 1 base at J, with 10 bases between the two ends. The CDR3 region has the DNA TGCAGTGCTAGAGATCCACGCGGATCCTACGAGCAGTACTTC. Its protein is CSARDPRGSYEQYF.

This rearrangement joins TRBV24-1 to TRBJ2-3; the D gene is possibly TRBD2 (6 bases). V dropped 5 bases and J dropped 5 bases, with 13 bases sitting between them. Germline CDR1 reads KGHDR; CDR2 reads SFDVKD. The length of the CDR3 is 14 residues. CDR3 in DNA: TGTGCCACCAGTGGGGGAGCGGGCCTAGATACGCAGTATTTT. It translates to CATSGGAGLDTQYF.

This clonotype was found a few times. V and J are TRBV27 and TRBJ1-4, with a weak D call TRBD1 (5 bases). Trimming shortened V by 10 bases and J by 4 bases, and 13 bases separated the two germline ends. This CDR3 is 13 amino acids long. Germline CDR1 reads MNHEY; CDR2 reads SMNVEV (reference sequence). The CDR3 sequence: CATQDNNNEKLFF. CDR3 in DNA: TGTGCCACCCAGGACAATAATAATGAAAAACTGTTTTTT. The variable domain in full, completed from reference TRBV27 and TRBJ1-4, reads EAQVTQNPRYLITVTGKKLTVTCSQNMNHEYMSWYRQDPGLGLRQIYYSMNVEVTDKGDVPEGYKVSRKEKRNFPLILESPSPNQTSLYFCATQDNNNEKLFFGSGTQLSVL.

There are a few counts of this clonotype. The chain joins TRBV5-1 to TRBJ2-3, with 14 bases fitting TRBD2. V shed 8 bases and J 2 bases; nucleotides not matched to a gene: 10. Germline assignment: CDR1 SGHRS and CDR2 YFSETQ. The CDR3 extends over 17 amino acids. CDR3 sequence reads: CASRIPGLAGVTDTQYF. The CDR3 nucleotides read TGCGCCAGTCGAATACCGGGACTAGCGGGAGTCACAGATACGCAGTATTTT.

The chain links TRBV5-1 to TRBJ1-1, with D perhaps TRBD1 (6 bases). V dropped 5 bases and J dropped 3 bases, with 14 bases sitting between them. Germline V CDR1 and CDR2: SGHRS, YFSETQ. This CDR3 has 14 amino acids. Here the CDR3 DNA reads TGCGCCAGCAGACCCATAGAGGGGGACACTGAAGCTTTCTTT. Translating it yields CASRPIEGDTEAFF.

The chain has TRBV11-2 and TRBJ2-1; D is unresolved. The germline gives CDR1 SGHAT, CDR2 FQNNGV. This CDR3 contains 17 residues. V dropped 1 base and J dropped 2 bases, with 15 bases sitting between them. CDR3 amino acids: CASSLGDPPGPYNEQFF. CDR3 nucleotide sequence: TGTGCCAGCAGCTTAGGTGACCCCCCTGGCCCCTACAATGAGCAGTTCTTC.

This clonotype was seen only a few times. The V call is TRBV24-1, the J call TRBJ2-1; 9 bases align to TRBD1. J lost 12 bases, V lost 5 bases, and 7 bases had no gene match. Germline V CDR1 and CDR2: KGHDR, SFDVKD. The CDR3 totals 13 residues. CDR3 DNA: TGTGCCACCAGTGCCCAAACAGGGGGCGTGCAGTTCTTC. Protein product: CATSAQTGGVQFF.

This clonotype was seen at least ten times. This chain connects TRBV6-6 to TRBJ1-1; D gene uncertain. CDR1 and CDR2 (germline): MNHNY, SVGAGI (reference sequence). The CDR3 covers 12 residues. Trimming pared 5 bases from V and 1 base from J, leaving 5 bases between. Written as DNA, the CDR3 is TGTGCCAGCAGTGGATCGAACACTGAAGCTTTCTTT. Its translation is CASSGSNTEAFF.

This clonotype was found a few times. The chain carries TRBV2 and TRBJ2-1, with D possibly TRBD2 on 6 matching bases. The J call is in doubt because the DNA end fits TRBJ2-7 better. The CDR3 is 12 amino acids. Per the germline V gene, CDR1 is SNHLY and CDR2 is FYNNEI. Here the CDR3 DNA reads TGTGCCAGCCGGGACTCCTACAATGAGCAGTACTTC. Its translation: CASRDSYNEQYF.

CDR3 sequence: CASSLDRAPSLRNNEQFF. The CDR3 nucleotides read TGTGCCAGCAGCTTAGATCGAGCCCCGTCCCTGCGCAATAATGAGCAGTTCTTC. The J gene is TRBJ2-1, the V gene TRBV7-9; D is unclear. Germline CDR1 SEHNR, CDR2 FQNEAQ (reference sequence). This CDR3 is 18 amino acids long. Trimming took off 1 base at V and 7 bases at J, with 23 bases between the two ends.

The chain uses TRBV6-5 and TRBJ1-4, with D maybe TRBD1 (5 bases). The CDR3 spans 14 residues. CDR1 and CDR2 from the germline V gene are MNHEY and SVGAGI. V lost 4 bases to trimming and J lost 0 bases, with 6 bases between them. This CDR3 reads CASSWGTTNEKLFF. CDR3 nucleotide sequence: TGTGCCAGCAGTTGGGGGACAACTAATGAAAAACTGTTTTTT.

This rearrangement joins TRBV25-1 to TRBJ1-4; D may be TRBD1 (6 bases). Trimming took 1 base from V and 10 from J, leaving 25 bases between them. This CDR3 contains 18 residues. Germline CDR1 reads MGHDK; CDR2 reads SYGVNS. DNA for the CDR3: TGTGCCAGCAGTGAATCGAGGGGGGGGCCGCTCAGCTCGGGAAAACTGTTTTTT. Residues: CASSESRGGPLSSGKLFF.

This chain connects TRBV11-2 to TRBJ1-2; TRBD1 might be the D (5 bases). Germline V gene lookup returns CDR1 SGHAT and CDR2 FQNNGV. The CDR3 length is 15 residues. The ends were cut back, 3 bases at V and 6 bases at J, with 17 bases in the middle. The CDR3 is CASSFIQGWLDGYTF. The CDR3 DNA reads as TGTGCCAGCAGCTTCATCCAGGGTTGGCTCGATGGCTACACCTTC.

This clonotype was seen a single time. The rearrangement links TRBV25-1 to TRBJ2-1, with no clear D. CDR3 size: 15 residues. The ends were cut back, 1 base at V and 6 bases at J, with 13 bases in the middle. Germline CDR1 MGHDK, CDR2 SYGVNS. CDR3 region: CASSEFASTGNEQFF. In nucleotides, the CDR3 is TGTGCCAGCAGTGAATTTGCCTCCACTGGCAATGAGCAGTTCTTC.

This chain connects TRBV20-1 to TRBJ2-7; D might be TRBD1 or TRBD2, each matching 5 bases. From germline, CDR1 is DFQATT and CDR2 SNEGSKA (reference sequence). The germline V and J ends were trimmed by 1 base and 0 bases, with 13 bases remaining between them. The CDR3 is 15 amino acids. The CDR3 DNA sequence: TGCAGTGCTAGAGTTGGCCGGGACGGCTCCTACGAGCAGTACTTC. Amino acids: CSARVGRDGSYEQYF.